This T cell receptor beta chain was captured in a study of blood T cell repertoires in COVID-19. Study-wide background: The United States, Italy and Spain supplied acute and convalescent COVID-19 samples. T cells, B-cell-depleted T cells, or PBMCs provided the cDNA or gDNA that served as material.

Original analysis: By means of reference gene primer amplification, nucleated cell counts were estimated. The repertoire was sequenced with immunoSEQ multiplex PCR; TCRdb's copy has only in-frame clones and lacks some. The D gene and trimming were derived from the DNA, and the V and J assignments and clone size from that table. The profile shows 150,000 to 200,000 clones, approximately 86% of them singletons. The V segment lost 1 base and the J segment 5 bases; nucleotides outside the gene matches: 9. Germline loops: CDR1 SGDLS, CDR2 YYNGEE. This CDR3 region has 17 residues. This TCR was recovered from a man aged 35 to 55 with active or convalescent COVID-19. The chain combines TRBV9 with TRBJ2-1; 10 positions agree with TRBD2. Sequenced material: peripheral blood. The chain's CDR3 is CASSVYSAGLADNEQFF. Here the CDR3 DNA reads TGTGCCAGCAGCGTATATTCAGCCGGACTAGCGGACAATGAGCAGTTCTTC.